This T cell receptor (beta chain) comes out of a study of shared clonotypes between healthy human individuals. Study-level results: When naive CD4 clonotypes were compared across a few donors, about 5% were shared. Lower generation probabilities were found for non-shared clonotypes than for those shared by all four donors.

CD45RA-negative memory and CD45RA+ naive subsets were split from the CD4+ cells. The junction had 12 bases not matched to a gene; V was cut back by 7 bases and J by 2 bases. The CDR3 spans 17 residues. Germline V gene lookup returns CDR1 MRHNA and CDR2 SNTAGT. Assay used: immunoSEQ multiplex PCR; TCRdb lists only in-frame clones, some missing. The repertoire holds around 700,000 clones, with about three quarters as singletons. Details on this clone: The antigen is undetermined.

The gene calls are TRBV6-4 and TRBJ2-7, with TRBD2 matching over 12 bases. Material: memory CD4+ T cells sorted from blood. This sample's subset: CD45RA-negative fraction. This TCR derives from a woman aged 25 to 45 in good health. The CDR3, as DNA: TGTGCCAGCAAGCGAAATCCCGGACTAGCGGGACCCTACGAGCAGTACTTC. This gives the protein CASKRNPGLAGPYEQYF.